A selection of T cell receptor beta chains follows, all from one sample in a study of spatial heterogeneity in lung cancer. TCRdb fed the 5' RACE reads into MiXCR, producing one record per CDR3 protein. The profile shows about 22,000 distinct CDR3 sequences, about 5.8% of them singletons. The sequencing used PBMCs, collected at surgery. The receptors originated from a male donor with early-stage non-small cell lung cancer. The CDR3 runs from the conserved cysteine through the conserved F or W. D genes are given only for firm matches. Size is stated for part of the rows, as once, few or many counts, or as a class when the clone is expanded.

d_gene	abundance	v_gene	j_gene	CDR3aa	CDR3nt
NA	medium-sized	TRBV24-1	TRBJ2-2	CATRAASNTGELFF	TGTGCCACCAGGGCCGCCTCGAACACCGGGGAGCTGTTTTTT
TRBD2	many	TRBV28	TRBJ2-5	CASSLMLAGGFGTQYF	TGTGCCAGCAGTTTAATGCTAGCGGGGGGGTTTGGGACCCAGTACTTC
NA	many	TRBV5-6	TRBJ1-1	CASSLAPDKGTEAFF	TGTGCCAGCAGCTTGGCCCCGGACAAAGGGACTGAAGCTTTCTTT
NA	NA	TRBV4-1	TRBJ1-1	CASSQDRAGENTEAFF	TGCGCCAGCAGCCAAGATCGGGCGGGGGAGAACACTGAAGCTTTCTTT
NA	many	TRBV19	TRBJ1-2	CARYLGVFKDYGYTF	TGTGCCAGGTATCTCGGAGTCTTTAAGGACTATGGCTACACCTTC
NA	many	TRBV11-2	TRBJ2-1	CASSRSRSYNEQFF	TGTGCCAGCAGCCGGTCCAGAAGTTACAATGAGCAGTTCTTC
NA	few	TRBV20-1	TRBJ1-4	CSARRDGIATNEKLFF	TGCAGTGCTAGGCGGGACGGAATTGCAACTAATGAAAAACTGTTTTTT
NA	many	TRBV5-1	TRBJ2-5	CASSLGLNQETQYF	TGCGCCAGCAGCTTGGGTTTAAACCAAGAGACCCAGTACTTC
NA	many	TRBV4-3	TRBJ2-7	CASSQEAGYGQYF	TGCGCCAGCAGCCAGGAAGCTGGGTACGGGCAGTACTTC
TRBD1	many	TRBV12-3/TRBV12-4	TRBJ1-1	CASSRTGFSTEAFF	TGTGCCAGCAGCAGGACAGGGTTCAGCACTGAAGCTTTCTTT
NA	many	TRBV5-1	TRBJ1-4	CASSLAGGDEKLFF	TGCGCCAGCAGCTTGGCGGGGGGTGATGAAAAACTGTTTTTT
NA	many	TRBV10-3	TRBJ2-7	CAISDVYEQYF	TGTGCCATCAGTGACGTCTACGAGCAGTACTTC
TRBD2	many	TRBV7-3	TRBJ2-3	CASSLVSGSADTQYF	TGTGCCAGCAGCCTAGTGAGCGGGAGCGCGGATACGCAGTATTTT
TRBD2	many	TRBV7-2	TRBJ2-2	CASSVTSVSGELFF	TGTGCCAGCAGCGTGACTAGCGTCTCCGGGGAGCTGTTTTTT
TRBD2	few	TRBV7-9	TRBJ2-7	CASSRRAGADEQYF	TGTGCCAGCAGCCGCCGGGCGGGAGCGGACGAGCAGTACTTC
NA	many	TRBV2	TRBJ2-1	CASSEAMVGEQFF	TGTGCCAGCAGTGAAGCTATGGTGGGTGAGCAGTTCTTC
TRBD1	NA	TRBV27	TRBJ1-6	CASSHYGPGQGSGDNSPLHF	TGTGCCAGCAGTCATTACGGACCGGGACAGGGGAGCGGCGATAATTCACCCCTCCACTTT
NA	large	TRBV3-1	TRBJ1-6	CASSQDVWGAPNSPLHF	TGTGCCAGCAGCCAAGATGTGTGGGGAGCGCCGAATTCACCCCTCCACTTT
TRBD2	medium-sized	TRBV7-9	TRBJ2-7	CASSLETGLAYEQYF	TGTGCCAGCAGCTTAGAAACGGGACTAGCCTACGAGCAGTACTTC
TRBD2	many	TRBV15	TRBJ2-1	CATSRGLAGRYNEQFF	TGTGCCACCAGCAGGGGACTAGCGGGCAGATACAATGAGCAGTTCTTC
NA	NA	TRBV7-3	TRBJ2-7	CASSPRMGDEQYF	TGTGCCAGCAGCCCCCGGATGGGGGACGAGCAGTACTTC
NA	NA	TRBV28	TRBJ1-5	CASISHGGNQPQHF	TGTGCCAGCATCTCCCACGGGGGGAATCAGCCCCAGCATTTT
TRBD1	few	TRBV6-2/TRBV6-3	TRBJ2-7	CASSYLGLRQGDAYEQYF	TGTGCCAGCAGTTACTTGGGGTTACGACAGGGGGACGCCTACGAGCAGTACTTC
NA	many	TRBV5-1	TRBJ2-7	CASRHDGYEQYF	TGCGCCAGCAGACATGACGGCTACGAGCAGTACTTC
NA	many	TRBV5-1	TRBJ2-1	CASKLDRGRGEQFF	TGCGCCAGCAAGTTGGACCGGGGGCGGGGTGAGCAGTTCTTC
TRBD1	few	TRBV2	TRBJ2-4	CASSDRGPAKNIQYF	TGTGCCAGCAGCGACAGGGGGCCAGCCAAAAACATTCAGTACTTC
TRBD1	few	TRBV25-1	TRBJ1-2	CASSSPGTGGSYGYTF	TGTGCCAGCAGTTCCCCCGGGACAGGGGGCTCCTATGGCTACACCTTC
TRBD2	many	TRBV7-2	TRBJ2-7	CASERAGGPLGEQYF	TGTGCCAGCGAAAGGGCGGGAGGGCCACTAGGGGAGCAGTACTTC
TRBD1	many	TRBV30	TRBJ1-5	CAWSRGRGHQPQHF	TGTGCCTGGAGCAGGGGCAGGGGGCATCAGCCCCAGCATTTT
NA	few	TRBV21-1	TRBJ2-3	CASSKWGRTSGRTDTQYF	TGTGCCAGCAGCAAATGGGGACGGACTAGCGGGCGCACAGATACGCAGTATTTT
TRBD1	few	TRBV5-4	TRBJ2-5	CASSGQVVETQYF	TGTGCCAGCTCCGGACAGGTCGTGGAGACCCAGTACTTC
NA	many	TRBV20-1	TRBJ2-3	CSARASNRGTDTQYF	TGCAGTGCTAGGGCCTCCAACAGGGGCACAGATACGCAGTATTTT
NA	medium-sized	TRBV4-3	TRBJ1-6	CASSQDLRRGTLHF	TGCGCCAGCAGCCAAGATCTGAGAAGGGGAACCCTCCACTTT
TRBD1	NA	TRBV3-1	TRBJ2-3	CASSPGQGTDTQYF	TGTGCCAGCAGCCCCGGACAGGGCACAGATACGCAGTATTTT
TRBD1	many	TRBV2	TRBJ2-7	CASSKTGGTYEQYF	TGTGCCAGCAGCAAAACAGGGGGCACCTACGAGCAGTACTTC
NA	many	TRBV5-1	TRBJ2-3	CASSLDTGGGDTQYF	TGCGCCAGCAGCTTGGATACCGGCGGAGGAGATACGCAGTATTTT
TRBD1	many	TRBV5-1	TRBJ2-7	CASSPGTAYEQYF	TGCGCCAGCAGCCCCGGGACAGCCTACGAGCAGTACTTC